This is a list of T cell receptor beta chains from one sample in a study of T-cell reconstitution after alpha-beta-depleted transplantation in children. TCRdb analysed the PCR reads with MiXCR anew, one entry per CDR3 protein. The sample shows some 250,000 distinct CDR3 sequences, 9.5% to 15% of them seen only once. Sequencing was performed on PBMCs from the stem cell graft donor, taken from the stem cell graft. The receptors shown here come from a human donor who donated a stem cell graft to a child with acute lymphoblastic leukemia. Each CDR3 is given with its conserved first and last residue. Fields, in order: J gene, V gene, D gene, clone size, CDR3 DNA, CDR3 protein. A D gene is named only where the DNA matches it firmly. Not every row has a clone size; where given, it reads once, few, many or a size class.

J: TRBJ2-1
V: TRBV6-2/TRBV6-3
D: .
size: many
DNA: TGTGCCAGCGGGGTAAAGAATGAGCAGTTCTTC
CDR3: CASGVKNEQFF

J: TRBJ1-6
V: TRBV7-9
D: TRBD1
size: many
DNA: TGTGCCAGCAGCTCAGTACGACAGGGGAGGAATTCACCCCTCCACTTT
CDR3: CASSSVRQGRNSPLHF

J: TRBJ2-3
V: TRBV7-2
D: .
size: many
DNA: TGTGCCAGCAGCTTAGACCCCCGAAGCACAGATACGCAGTATTTT
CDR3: CASSLDPRSTDTQYF

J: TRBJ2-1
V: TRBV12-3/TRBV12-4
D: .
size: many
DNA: TGTGCCAGCAACGTCACCGGGGGCGTCCCCGAGCATGAGCAGTTCTTC
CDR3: CASNVTGGVPEHEQFF

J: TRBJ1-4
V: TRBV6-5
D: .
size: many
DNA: TGTGCCAGCAGTTACTCAGGGGAGTTGGCTAATGAAAAACTGTTTTTT
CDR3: CASSYSGELANEKLFF

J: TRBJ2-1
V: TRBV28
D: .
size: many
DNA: TGTGCCAGCAGTCCCCAAGGGGAGTACAATGAGCAGTTCTTC
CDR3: CASSPQGEYNEQFF

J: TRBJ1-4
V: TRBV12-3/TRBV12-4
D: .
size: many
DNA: TGTGCCAGCACCGGGTGGGACACTAATGAAAAACTGTTTTTT
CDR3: CASTGWDTNEKLFF

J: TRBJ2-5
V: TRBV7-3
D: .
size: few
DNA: TGTGCCAGCAGCTTACGGGGGGAGGGGGGAACCAACCAAGAGACCCAGTACTTC
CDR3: CASSLRGEGGTNQETQYF

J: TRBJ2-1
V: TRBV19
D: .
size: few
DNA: TGTGCCAGTAGTCGGGGTTCTACCGACCGCGATGAGCAGTTCTTC
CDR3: CASSRGSTDRDEQFF

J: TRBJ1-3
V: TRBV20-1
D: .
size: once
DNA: TGCAGTGCCTTGCAGAGCTCTGGAAACACCATATATTTT
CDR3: CSALQSSGNTIYF

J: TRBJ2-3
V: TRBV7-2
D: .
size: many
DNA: TGTGCCAGCAGCTTCCTTGGTCCCACAGATACGCAGTATTTT
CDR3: CASSFLGPTDTQYF

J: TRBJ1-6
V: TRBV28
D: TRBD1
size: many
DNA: TGTGCCAGCAGTCCCCGGGACAGACTTAATTCACCCCTCCACTTT
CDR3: CASSPRDRLNSPLHF

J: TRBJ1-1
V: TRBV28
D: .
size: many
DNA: TGTGCCAGCCCCCGCCACCCAGGGGAGGGGAACACTGAAGCTTTCTTT
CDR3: CASPRHPGEGNTEAFF

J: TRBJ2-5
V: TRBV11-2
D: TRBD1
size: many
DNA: TGTGCCAGCAGCCATGGGACAGGGAACTGGCAGACCCAGTACTTC
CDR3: CASSHGTGNWQTQYF

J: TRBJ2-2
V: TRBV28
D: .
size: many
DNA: TGTGCCAGCAGCGAAAACCACAGGGCTCGCACCGGGGAGCTGTTTTTT
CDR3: CASSENHRARTGELFF

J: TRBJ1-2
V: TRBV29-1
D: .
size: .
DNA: TGCAGCGCTGCCCGGAGTACCAACTATGGCTACACCTTC
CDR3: CSAARSTNYGYTF

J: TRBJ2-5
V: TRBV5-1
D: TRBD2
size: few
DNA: TGCGCCAGCAGCTCTCGCGGGGGGGCCCGGGAGACCCAGTACTTC
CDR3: CASSSRGGARETQYF

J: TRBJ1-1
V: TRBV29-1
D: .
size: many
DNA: TGCAGCATACAAAGGGGATCGGGGAACACTGAAGCTTTCTTT
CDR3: CSIQRGSGNTEAFF

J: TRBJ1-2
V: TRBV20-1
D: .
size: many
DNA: TGCAGTGCTAGGGACCACAACCACTTCGACAGGCCCGGCTATGGCTACACCTTC
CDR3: CSARDHNHFDRPGYGYTF

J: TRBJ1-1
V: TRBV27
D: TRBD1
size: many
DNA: TGTGCCAGCAGTTTATCTTGGGACAGGGACACTGAAGCTTTCTTT
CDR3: CASSLSWDRDTEAFF

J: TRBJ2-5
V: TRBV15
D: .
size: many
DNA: TGTGCCACCAGCAGAGATGGGCTAGAGCAAGAGACCCAGTACTTC
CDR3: CATSRDGLEQETQYF

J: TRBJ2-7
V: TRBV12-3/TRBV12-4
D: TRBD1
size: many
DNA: TGTGCCAGCAGTTTGGGGACAGGCTTGTACGAGCAGTACTTC
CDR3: CASSLGTGLYEQYF

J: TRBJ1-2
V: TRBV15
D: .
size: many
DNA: TGTGCCACCAGCAGATCACGGGGGGCAGGAAACTATGGCTACACCTTC
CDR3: CATSRSRGAGNYGYTF

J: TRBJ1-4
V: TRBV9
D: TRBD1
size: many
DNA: TGTGCCAGCAGCGCAACAGGGGGGAATGAAAAACTGTTTTTT
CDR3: CASSATGGNEKLFF

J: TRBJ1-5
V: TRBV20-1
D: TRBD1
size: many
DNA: TGCAGTGCTAGGGGGGGACAGGGAAACAATCAGCCCCAGCATTTT
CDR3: CSARGGQGNNQPQHF

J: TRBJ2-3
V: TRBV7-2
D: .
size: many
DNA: TGTGCCAGCAGCTTATCGGGGATCAGATCGGCGCAGTATTTT
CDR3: CASSLSGIRSAQYF

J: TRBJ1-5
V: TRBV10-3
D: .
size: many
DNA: TGTGCCATCAGTGCAATCGGTAGCAATCAGCCCCAGCATTTT
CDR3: CAISAIGSNQPQHF

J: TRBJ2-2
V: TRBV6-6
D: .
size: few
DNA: TGTGCCAGCAGATCTACAGGGCGCGGGGAGCTGTTTTTT
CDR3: CASRSTGRGELFF

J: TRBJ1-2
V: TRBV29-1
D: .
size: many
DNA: TGCAGCGTTGCACAGCCTAACTATGGCTACACCTTC
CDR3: CSVAQPNYGYTF

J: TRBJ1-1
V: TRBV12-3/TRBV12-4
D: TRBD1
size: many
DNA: TGTGCCAGCAGCAAGGGACAGGTTCTGGCTGAAGCTTTCTTT
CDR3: CASSKGQVLAEAFF

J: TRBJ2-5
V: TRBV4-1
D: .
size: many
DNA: TGCGCCAGCAGCCAAAAGTTCAGCGGATCAAGCCAAGAGACCCAGTACTTC
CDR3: CASSQKFSGSSQETQYF

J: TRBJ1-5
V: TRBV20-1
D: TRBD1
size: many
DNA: TGCAGTGCTATAAGGACAGGGGGCTTATTGTCGGATCAGCCCCAGCATTTT
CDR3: CSAIRTGGLLSDQPQHF

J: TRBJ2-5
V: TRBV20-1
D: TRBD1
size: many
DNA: TGCAGTGCTGCTGGACAGGGGCGCAAGACCCAGTACTTC
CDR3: CSAAGQGRKTQYF

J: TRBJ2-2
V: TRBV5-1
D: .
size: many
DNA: TGCGCCAGCAGGGTTCAGGGGAACACCGGGGAGCTGTTTTTT
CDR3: CASRVQGNTGELFF

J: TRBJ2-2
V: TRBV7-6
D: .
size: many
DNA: TGTGCCAGCAGCTTAACCACAGGGTCCAACACCGGGGAGCTGTTTTTT
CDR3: CASSLTTGSNTGELFF

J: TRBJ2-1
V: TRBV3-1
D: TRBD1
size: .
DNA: TGTGCCACCTCCCAATTCTCGAGTGTCGAGACAGGGGCCTTGGAGGAGCAGTTCTTC
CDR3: CATSQFSSVETGALEEQFF

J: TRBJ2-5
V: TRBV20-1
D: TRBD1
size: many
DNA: TGCAGTGCTAGAATTACAGGGGAAGAGACCCAGTACTTC
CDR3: CSARITGEETQYF

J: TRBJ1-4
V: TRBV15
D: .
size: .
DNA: TGTGCCACCAGCACCCCTGACAGAGTCACGACCGAGGGGGAAAAACTGTTTTTT
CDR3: CATSTPDRVTTEGEKLFF

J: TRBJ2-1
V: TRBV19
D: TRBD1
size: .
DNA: TGTGCCAGTAAGGAGGACAGGGCGCGTAGTGAGCAGTTCTTC
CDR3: CASKEDRARSEQFF

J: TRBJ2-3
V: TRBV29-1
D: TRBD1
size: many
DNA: TGCAGCGTGGAGGGACAGGGCTTCACAGATACGCAGTATTTT
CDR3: CSVEGQGFTDTQYF

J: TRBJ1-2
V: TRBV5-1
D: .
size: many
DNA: TGCGCCAGCAGCCCGGGACACTCGTATGGCTACACCTTC
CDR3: CASSPGHSYGYTF

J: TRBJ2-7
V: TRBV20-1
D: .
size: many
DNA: TGCAGTGCTAGAGAGCCCAGCGGTTACGAGCAGTACTTC
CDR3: CSAREPSGYEQYF

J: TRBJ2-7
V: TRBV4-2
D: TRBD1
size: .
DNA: TGTGCCAGCAGCCAGGCTCGGACAGGACCCGACCTCTACGAGCAGTACTTC
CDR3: CASSQARTGPDLYEQYF

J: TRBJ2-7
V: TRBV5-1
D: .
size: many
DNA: TGCGCCAGCAGCTCCATCCCTAGACTGTTCCACGAGCAGTACTTC
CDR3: CASSSIPRLFHEQYF

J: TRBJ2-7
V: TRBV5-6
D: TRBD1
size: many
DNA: TGTGCCAGCAGCCCGACAGGGACCTCCTACGAGCAGTACTTC
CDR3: CASSPTGTSYEQYF

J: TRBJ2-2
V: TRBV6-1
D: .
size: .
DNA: TGTGCCAGTCCTGTTGGACAATCGAACACCGGGGAGCTGTTTTTT
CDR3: CASPVGQSNTGELFF

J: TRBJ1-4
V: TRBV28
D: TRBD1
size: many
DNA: TGTGCCAGTACCGGGACAGCGAATGAAAAACTGTTTTTT
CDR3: CASTGTANEKLFF

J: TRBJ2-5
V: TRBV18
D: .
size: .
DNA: TGTGCCAGCTCCCCCGGGATCCAAGAGACCCAGTACTTC
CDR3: CASSPGIQETQYF

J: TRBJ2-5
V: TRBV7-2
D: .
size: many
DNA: TGTGCCAGCAGCTCGTCGCTAGCGCAAGAGACCCAGTACTTC
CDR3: CASSSSLAQETQYF

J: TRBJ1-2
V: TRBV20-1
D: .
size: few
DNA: TGCAGTGCGAGAATAGAGGACACCGAAAACTATGGCTACACCTTC
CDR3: CSARIEDTENYGYTF

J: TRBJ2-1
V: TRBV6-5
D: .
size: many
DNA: TGTGCCAGCAGGTCCACAGGGTTCTCCTACAATGAGCAGTTCTTC
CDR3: CASRSTGFSYNEQFF

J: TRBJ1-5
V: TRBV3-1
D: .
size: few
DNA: TGTGCCAGCAGTCTAGGGGGGACCCTTCCCCAGCATTTT
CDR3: CASSLGGTLPQHF